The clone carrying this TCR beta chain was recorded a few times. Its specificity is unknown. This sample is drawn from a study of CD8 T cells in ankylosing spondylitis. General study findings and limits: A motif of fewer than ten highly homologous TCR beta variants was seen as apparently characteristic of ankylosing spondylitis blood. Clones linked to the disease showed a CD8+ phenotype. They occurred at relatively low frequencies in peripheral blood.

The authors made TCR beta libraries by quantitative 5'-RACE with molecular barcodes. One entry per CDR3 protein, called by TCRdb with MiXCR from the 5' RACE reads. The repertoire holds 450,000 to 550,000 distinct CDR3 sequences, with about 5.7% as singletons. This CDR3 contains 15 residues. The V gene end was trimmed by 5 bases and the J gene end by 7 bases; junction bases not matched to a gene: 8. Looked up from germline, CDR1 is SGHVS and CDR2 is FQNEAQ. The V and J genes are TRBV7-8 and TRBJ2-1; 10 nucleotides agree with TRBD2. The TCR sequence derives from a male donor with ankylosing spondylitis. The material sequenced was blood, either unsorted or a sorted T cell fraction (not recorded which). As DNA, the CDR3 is TGTGCCAGCAGCGAGCGGGGGGGGCTGGGGAATGAGCAGTTCTTC. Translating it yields CASSERGGLGNEQFF.